Given below is one TCR beta chain in context. Distinct nucleotide sequences in the sample also encode this CDR3. Sequencing used immunoSEQ multiplex PCR; TCRdb keeps in-frame clones, though not all of them. This sample has 200,000 to 250,000 clones, with about 85% found just once. The data originate from a study of blood T cell repertoires in COVID-19. On the study more broadly: Sites in the United States, Italy and Spain provided acute and convalescent COVID-19 samples.

Germline-derived CDR1 and CDR2 are SGHRS and YFSETQ. The CDR3 has 12 residues. Trimming removed 3 bases from V and 3 bases from J, with 6 bases in between. This clonotype was sampled from a woman in her thirties with acute COVID-19. The chain has TRBV5-1 and TRBJ2-5; D is uncertain. The sequenced sample consisted of PBMCs or T cells enriched from blood (not recorded which). CDR3 protein: CASSSSEETQYF. In nucleotides, the CDR3 is TGCGCCAGCAGCTCCTCAGAAGAGACCCAGTACTTC.